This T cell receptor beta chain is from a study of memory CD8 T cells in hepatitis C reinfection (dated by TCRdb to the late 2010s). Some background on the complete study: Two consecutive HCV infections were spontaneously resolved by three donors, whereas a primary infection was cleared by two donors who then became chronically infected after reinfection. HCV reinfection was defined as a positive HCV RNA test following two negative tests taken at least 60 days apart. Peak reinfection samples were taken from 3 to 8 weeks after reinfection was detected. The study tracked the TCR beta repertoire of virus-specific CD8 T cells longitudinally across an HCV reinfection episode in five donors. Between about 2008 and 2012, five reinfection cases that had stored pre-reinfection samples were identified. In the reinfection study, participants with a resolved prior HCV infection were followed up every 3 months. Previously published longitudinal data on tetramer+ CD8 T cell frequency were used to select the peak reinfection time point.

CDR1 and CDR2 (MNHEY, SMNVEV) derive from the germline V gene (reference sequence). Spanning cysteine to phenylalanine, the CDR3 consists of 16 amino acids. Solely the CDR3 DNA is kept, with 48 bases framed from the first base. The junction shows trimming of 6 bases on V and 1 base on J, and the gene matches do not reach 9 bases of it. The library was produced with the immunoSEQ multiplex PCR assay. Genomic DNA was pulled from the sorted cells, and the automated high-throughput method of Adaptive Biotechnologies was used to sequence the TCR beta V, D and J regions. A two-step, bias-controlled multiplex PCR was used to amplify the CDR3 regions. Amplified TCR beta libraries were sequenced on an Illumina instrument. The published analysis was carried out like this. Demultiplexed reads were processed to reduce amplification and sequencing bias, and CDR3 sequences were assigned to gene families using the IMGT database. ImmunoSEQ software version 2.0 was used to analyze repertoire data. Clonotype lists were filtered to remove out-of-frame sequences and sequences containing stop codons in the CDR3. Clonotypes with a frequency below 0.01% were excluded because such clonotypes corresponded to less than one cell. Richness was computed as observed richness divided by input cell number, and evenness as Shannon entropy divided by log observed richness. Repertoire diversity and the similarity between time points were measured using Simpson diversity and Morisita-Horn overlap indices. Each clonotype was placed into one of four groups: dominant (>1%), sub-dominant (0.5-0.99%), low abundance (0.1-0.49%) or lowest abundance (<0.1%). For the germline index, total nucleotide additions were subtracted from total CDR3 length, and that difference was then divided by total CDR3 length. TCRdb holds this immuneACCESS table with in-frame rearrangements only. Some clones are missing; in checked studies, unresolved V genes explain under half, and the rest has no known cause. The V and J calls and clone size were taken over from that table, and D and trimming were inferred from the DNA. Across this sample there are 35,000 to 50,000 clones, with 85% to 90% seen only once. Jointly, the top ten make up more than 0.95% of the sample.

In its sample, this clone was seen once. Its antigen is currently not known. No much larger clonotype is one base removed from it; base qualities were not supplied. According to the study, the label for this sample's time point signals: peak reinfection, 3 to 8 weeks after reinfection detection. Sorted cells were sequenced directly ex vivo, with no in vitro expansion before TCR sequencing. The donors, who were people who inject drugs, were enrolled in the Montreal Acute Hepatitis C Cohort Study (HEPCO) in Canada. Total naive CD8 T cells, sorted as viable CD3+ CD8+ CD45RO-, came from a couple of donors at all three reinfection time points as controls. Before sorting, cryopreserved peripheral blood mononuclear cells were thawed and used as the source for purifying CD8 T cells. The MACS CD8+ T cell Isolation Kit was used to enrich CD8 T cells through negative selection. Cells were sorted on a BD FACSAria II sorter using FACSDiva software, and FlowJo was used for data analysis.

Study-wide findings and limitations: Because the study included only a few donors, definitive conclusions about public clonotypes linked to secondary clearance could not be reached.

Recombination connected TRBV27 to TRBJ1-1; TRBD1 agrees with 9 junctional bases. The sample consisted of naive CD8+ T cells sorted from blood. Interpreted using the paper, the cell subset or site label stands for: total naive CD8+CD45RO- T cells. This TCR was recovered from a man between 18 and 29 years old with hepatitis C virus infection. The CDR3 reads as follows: CASRTNWDRENTEAFF. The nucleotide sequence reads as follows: TGTGCCAGCAGGACCAATTGGGACAGGGAGAACACTGAAGCTTTCTTT.